This T cell receptor beta chain came from a study of blood T cells in healthy people across ages. General study findings and limits: Fewer expanded clones and more diversity marked long-lived versus aged donors. Higher naive T cell percentage went strongly together with higher TCR beta diversity.

Turning to this clonotype: As yet, its antigen is unknown.

With a J-beta primer mix and a sample-barcoded 5' primer, a second PCR ran about 6 to 11 cycles. A template-switch adaptor with 12 random nucleotides tagged each cDNA molecule. TCRdb reprocessed the 5' RACE reads via MiXCR and lists one record per CDR3 protein. The data hold about 640,000 distinct CDR3 sequences, with around 54% observed a single time. Sequencing was carried out using blood. The sequence was obtained from a man in his fifties or sixties in good health.

The CDR3 nucleotides are TGCGCCAGCAGCTTGGTGACAGGTGGGCAAGAGACCCAGTACTTC. Residues: CASSLVTGGQETQYF. This chain links TRBV5-1 with TRBJ2-5; a possible D gene is TRBD1 (6 bases). The CDR3 runs 15 residues. Germline-derived CDR1 and CDR2 are SGHRS and YFSETQ. The V and J ends lost 0 bases and 2 bases respectively, with 11 bases between them.